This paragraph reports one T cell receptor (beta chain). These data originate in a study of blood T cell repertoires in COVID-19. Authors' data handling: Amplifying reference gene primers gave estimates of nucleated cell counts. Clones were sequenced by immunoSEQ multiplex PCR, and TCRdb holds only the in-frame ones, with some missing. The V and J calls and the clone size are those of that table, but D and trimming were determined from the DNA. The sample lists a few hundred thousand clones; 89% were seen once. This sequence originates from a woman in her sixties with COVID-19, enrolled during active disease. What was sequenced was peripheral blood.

DNA for the CDR3: TGTGCCAGCAGTTTGTTAGCGGGGCCAGCTAACTATGGCTACACCTTC. Its translation is CASSLLAGPANYGYTF. V is TRBV28 and J is TRBJ1-2, with D perhaps TRBD1 (5 bases). The germline CDR1 and CDR2 sequences are MDHEN and SYDVKM. V was shortened by 3 bases and J by 0 bases, with 14 bases between the two germline ends. The CDR3 is 16 residues long.